This is a list of T cell receptor beta chains from one sample in a study of response to subunit inactivated influenza vaccine. Using its own MiXCR run on the RT-PCR reads, TCRdb lists one record per CDR3 protein. Here the sample spans roughly 570,000 distinct CDR3 sequences, under 15% being singletons. Here the sequenced sample was PBMCs from blood, taken roughly 48 days after vaccination. The source is a man aged 50 to 60 who received an inactivated influenza vaccine. The CDR3 runs from the conserved cysteine through the conserved F or W. Fields, in order: J gene, V gene, clone size, D gene, CDR3 DNA, CDR3 protein. D genes are given only for firm matches. Size is stated for part of the rows, as once, few or many counts, or as a class when the clone is expanded.

>TRBJ2-5|TRBV29-1|once|TRBD2
TGCAGCGTTGATGAGCTAGCGGGAGGACTACAAGAGACCCAGTACTTC
CSVDELAGGLQETQYF
>TRBJ2-3|TRBV20-1|-|-
TGCAGTGCTAGAGCAGTCCCCCACACAGATACGCAGTATTTT
CSARAVPHTDTQYF
>TRBJ1-2|TRBV27|few|-
TGTGCCAGCAGCCGAATTGGGTCCTGGGGCTATGGCTACACCTTC
CASSRIGSWGYGYTF
>TRBJ2-1|TRBV7-2|many|-
TGTGCCAGCAGCATCGCGCCTAGTGTACAGGAGCAGTTCTTC
CASSIAPSVQEQFF
>TRBJ2-3|TRBV20-1|-|TRBD2
TGCAGTGCTAGAGATCTAGGCCGGGGGGGGGGTACGCAGTATTTT
CSARDLGRGGGTQYF
>TRBJ2-3|TRBV9|-|-
TGTGCCAGCAGCGTAGGGTTGACAGCAGATACGCAGTATTTT
CASSVGLTADTQYF
>TRBJ2-7|TRBV7-9|few|-
TGTGCCAGCAGCGGAGCCGGCGAGCAGTACTTC
CASSGAGEQYF
>TRBJ2-1|TRBV9|-|-
TGTGCCAGCAGCGTAGTCCCCAATGAGCAGTTCTTC
CASSVVPNEQFF
>TRBJ1-4|TRBV4-3|-|-
TGCGCCAGCAGCCAAGATCGTCTGGAGGAAAAACTGTTTTTT
CASSQDRLEEKLFF
>TRBJ2-2|TRBV28|many|-
TGTGCCAGCAGTTTTTGGGGGAGACTGAACACCGGGGAGCTGTTTTTT
CASSFWGRLNTGELFF
>TRBJ2-1|TRBV4-3|few|-
TGCGCCAGCAGTCACCTTCAGGGCGAACATTACAATGAGCAGTTCTTC
CASSHLQGEHYNEQFF
>TRBJ1-5|TRBV28|-|-
TGTGCCAGCAGTTATGCCGGGACTCAAGGGTCCCAGCATTTT
CASSYAGTQGSQHF
>TRBJ1-6|TRBV20-1|-|-
TGCAGTGCTAACCGGGACACCCTTAATTCACCCCTCCACTTT
CSANRDTLNSPLHF
>TRBJ2-5|TRBV28|few|TRBD1
TGTGCCAGCAGTTTTCCGCCGGGACAGGGGGAAGAGACCCAGTACTTC
CASSFPPGQGEETQYF
>TRBJ1-1|TRBV29-1|many|TRBD1
TGCAGCGTTGATTCCGGACAGGGCACTGAAGCTTTCTTT
CSVDSGQGTEAFF
>TRBJ2-3|TRBV3-1|few|-
TGTGCCAGCAGCCAAGAACCGGACGATACGCAGTATTTT
CASSQEPDDTQYF
>TRBJ1-4|TRBV7-9|few|-
TGTGCCAGCAGCTTAGCGTTAAGTTGGGAAAGAAATGAAAAACTGTTTTTT
CASSLALSWERNEKLFF
>TRBJ2-2|TRBV11-2|few|TRBD2
TGTGCCAGCAGCTCCCGACTAGCTGGGACCGGGGAGCTGTTTTTT
CASSSRLAGTGELFF
>TRBJ2-1|TRBV20-1|-|TRBD2
TGCAGTGCTAGAGATACGGCTAGCGGGGGCCCGTTCTTC
CSARDTASGGPFF
>TRBJ2-1|TRBV3-1|few|-
TGTGCCAGCAGCGGGGTGCTGGCCGAGACTTCCTACAATGAGCAGTTCTTC
CASSGVLAETSYNEQFF
>TRBJ2-7|TRBV5-1|few|TRBD2
TGCGCCAGCAGCTTCGCTAGCGGGACCCCCTACGAGCAGTACTTC
CASSFASGTPYEQYF
>TRBJ2-7|TRBV9|many|-
TGTGCCAGCAGCGTAGGCCATGGTACCCAGTCCGAGCAGTACTTC
CASSVGHGTQSEQYF
>TRBJ2-7|TRBV10-3|few|TRBD1
TGTGCCACCGCTAAGACAGGGCCCTCCTACGAGCAGTACTTC
CATAKTGPSYEQYF
>TRBJ2-1|TRBV14|-|TRBD2
TGTGCCAGCAGCCAGCAGGGACTAGCGGCAGTTGAGCAGTTCTTC
CASSQQGLAAVEQFF
>TRBJ1-1|TRBV7-9|-|TRBD1
TGTGCCAGCAGCTTCCGGACAGGGAAGGTTGGGAACACTGAAGCTTTCTTT
CASSFRTGKVGNTEAFF
>TRBJ2-5|TRBV18|many|-
TGTGCCAGCAGCCCACAAGAGACCCAGTACTTC
CASSPQETQYF
>TRBJ2-7|TRBV12-3/TRBV12-4|many|-
TGTGCCAGCAGTTTGGGGCAGGGAATGGTCTCCGAGCAGTACTTC
CASSLGQGMVSEQYF
>TRBJ2-1|TRBV10-3|-|TRBD2
TGTGCCATCACTAGAGCGGGAGGGCCGATCCATGAGCAGTTCTTC
CAITRAGGPIHEQFF
>TRBJ2-7|TRBV27|many|-
TGTGCCAGCAGTTTCCTCTCTTCCTACGAGCAGTACTTC
CASSFLSSYEQYF
>TRBJ2-5|TRBV4-1|few|-
TGCGCCAGCAGCCAAGGGACTGTGGTAGAGACCCAGTACTTC
CASSQGTVVETQYF
>TRBJ2-3|TRBV15|many|TRBD2
TGTGCCACCAGCTCTCAGCGGGGGTCTGGTGCAGATACGCAGTATTTT
CATSSQRGSGADTQYF
>TRBJ2-1|TRBV25-1|few|-
TGTGCCAGCAGTGATAAATCTCTTTACAATGAGCAGTTCTTC
CASSDKSLYNEQFF
>TRBJ2-3|TRBV7-7|-|-
TGTGCTAGCAGCCCGATATCCGGGACGCCCGGAGGAACGCAGTATTTT
CASSPISGTPGGTQYF
>TRBJ2-1|TRBV11-2|many|TRBD2
TGTGCCAGCAGCTTAGACCCCGTTCTCGGGAAGCGGGAGGGCGATGAGCAGTTCTTC
CASSLDPVLGKREGDEQFF
>TRBJ2-6|TRBV6-2/TRBV6-3|-|-
TGTGCCAGCAGTTACTCGATGGGGGTTATTAGGTTTTCTGGGGCCAACGTCCTGACTTTC
CASSYSMGVIRFSGANVLTF
>TRBJ1-5|TRBV6-5|few|-
TGTGCCAGCAGTTACCACAGGGCAGATAGCAATCAGCCCCAGCATTTT
CASSYHRADSNQPQHF
>TRBJ1-4|TRBV20-1|-|-
TGCAGTTGTGGGAGGGATGAAAAACTGTTTTTT
CSCGRDEKLFF
>TRBJ2-7|TRBV7-2|few|TRBD1
TGTGCCAGCAGCCGGGGACAGGGAGGGAAGCAGTACTTC
CASSRGQGGKQYF
>TRBJ1-6|TRBV3-1|-|TRBD1
TGTGCCAGCAGCCAGTCCGAGACAGGGGGTTCACCCCTCCACTTT
CASSQSETGGSPLHF
>TRBJ2-3|TRBV29-1|few|TRBD2
TGCAGCGTTCGGAGCGGGACTAGCGGGGTCACAGATACGCAGTATTTT
CSVRSGTSGVTDTQYF
>TRBJ2-7|TRBV5-1|-|-
TGCGCCAGCAGCTCACCATCAACCTACGAGCAGTACTTC
CASSSPSTYEQYF
>TRBJ2-7|TRBV7-9|-|-
TGTGCCAGCAGCTCAGATTGGATCGCGGGACAAAACTACGAGCAGTACTTC
CASSSDWIAGQNYEQYF
>TRBJ2-3|TRBV7-6|-|-
TGTGCCAGCAGCTTAGTGTGGCGGGGAAGTCAAGATACGCAGTATTTT
CASSLVWRGSQDTQYF
>TRBJ2-2|TRBV4-3|few|TRBD1
TGCGCCAGCAGCCAAAGCGGACAGGGCTCCGGGGAGCTGTTTTTT
CASSQSGQGSGELFF
>TRBJ2-2|TRBV7-9|few|-
TGTGCCAGCAGCTCCCTCGAAGCGGGTGCGAACACCGGGGAGCTGTTTTTT
CASSSLEAGANTGELFF
>TRBJ2-5|TRBV20-1|many|-
TGCAGTGCTAGCGGGGACGTCGAGACCCAGTACTTC
CSASGDVETQYF
>TRBJ2-2|TRBV20-1|many|-
TGCAGTGCTAGGCATGGAGGGAACACCGGGGAGCTGTTTTTT
CSARHGGNTGELFF
>TRBJ2-5|TRBV5-1|many|TRBD2
TGCGCCAGCAGGATGGGAGGGAACCAAGAGACCCAGTACTTC
CASRMGGNQETQYF
>TRBJ1-6|TRBV27|many|TRBD1
TGTGCCAGCACCCGTCAAGGAGCAGGGGGAGGCTCACCCCTCCACTTT
CASTRQGAGGGSPLHF
>TRBJ2-5|TRBV20-1|-|-
TGCAGTGCAAGAGGGACCCAAGAGACCCAGTACTTC
CSARGTQETQYF
>TRBJ2-1|TRBV9|few|-
TGTGCCAGCAGTCGAGACAGCGCGGTATACAATGAGCAGTTCTTC
CASSRDSAVYNEQFF